Sequencing of this TCR beta chain was carried out in a study of blood T cell repertoires in COVID-19. As for the study in general: Specimens from acute and convalescent COVID-19 originated in the United States, Italy and Spain. PBMCs, B-cell-depleted T cells, or T cells provided the cDNA or gDNA that made up the material.

Using immunoSEQ multiplex PCR, the repertoire was profiled, and TCRdb retains in-frame clones only, with some absent. The sample consists of around 100,000 clones, about 85% of them appearing once. V was pared by 5 bases and J by 0 bases, with 12 bases of the junction left unmatched. Germline CDR1 reads LGHNA; CDR2 reads YSLEER. CDR3 length equals 17 residues. The receptor was derived from a human donor in a cohort sampled during active COVID-19. The J gene is TRBJ1-1, the V gene TRBV4-3; 7 nucleotides match TRBD1. Sample: peripheral blood. CDR3 nucleotide sequence: TGCGCCAGCAGCTCCCCAAAGGGACAGCCAATGAACACTGAAGCTTTCTTT. It translates to CASSSPKGQPMNTEAFF.